Shown below are 19 T cell receptor beta chains from a single sample sequenced in a study of cytomegalovirus exposure and HLA in healthy donors. Vbeta (60) and Jbeta (13) primers were used in the PCR. Measured with immunoSEQ multiplex PCR; TCRdb has only the in-frame clones, and not every one. The table lists more than 90,000 clones. The sequenced sample was PBMCs. The origin of the receptors is a middle-aged man in good health and CMV-seropositive.

The rearrangement links TRBV4-2 to TRBJ1-1; D is perhaps TRBD1 (5 bases). The length of the CDR3 is 16 residues. Germline V CDR1 and CDR2: LGHNA, YNFKEQ. The ends were cut back, 0 bases at V and 0 bases at J, with 11 bases in the middle. The CDR3 DNA is TGTGCCAGCAGCCAAGATTGGTCAGGGATGAACACTGAAGCTTTCTTT. It yields the protein CASSQDWSGMNTEAFF.

The rearrangement joins TRBV9 to TRBJ1-2, with 9 bases matching TRBD1. Germline CDR1 SGDLS, CDR2 YYNGEE. The CDR3 loop spans 15 amino acids. V lost 1 base and J lost 8; bases outside the gene matches: 9. CDR3 in amino acids: CASSVLPDRGGGYTF. The CDR3 coding sequence is TGTGCCAGCAGCGTACTCCCGGACAGGGGAGGCGGCTACACCTTC. Looking up the rest from reference TRBV9 and TRBJ1-2 gives the full variable domain: DSGVTQTPKHLITATGQRVTLRCSPRSGDLSVYWYQQSLDQGLQFLIQYYNGEERAKGNILERFSAQQFPDLHSELNLSSLELGDSALYFCASSVLPDRGGGYTFGSGTRLTVV.

The chain is built from TRBV30 and TRBJ1-6, with D possibly TRBD1 on 5 matching bases. The ends were cut back, 4 bases at V and 5 bases at J, with 9 bases in the middle. This CDR3 has 13 amino acids. From germline, CDR1 is GTSNPN and CDR2 SVGIG (reference sequence). The CDR3 reads CAWKMTDNSPLHF. As DNA, the CDR3 is TGTGCCTGGAAGATGACAGATAATTCACCCCTCCACTTT.

The chain couples TRBV10-2 to TRBJ2-3, with 13 bases matching TRBD2. The length of the CDR3 is 15 residues. The V segment lost 5 bases and the J segment 5 bases; nucleotides outside the gene matches: 4. Germline assignment: CDR1 WSHSY and CDR2 SAAADI. The CDR3, as DNA: TGCGCCAGCAGTCCTACTAGCGGGAGGGGAGATACGCAGTATTTT. It specifies CASSPTSGRGDTQYF.

CDR3 residues: CASSLGQGSPTNYGYTF. The CDR3 DNA reads TGTGCCAGCAGCTTAGGTCAGGGATCACCGACAAACTATGGCTACACCTTC. V and J are TRBV5-4 and TRBJ1-2, with D tentatively TRBD1 (5 bases). The CDR3 has 17 residues. V was cut by 2 bases and J by 2 bases, with 19 bases left in between. Germline values: CDR1 SGHNT, CDR2 YYREEE (reference sequence).

The V and J genes are TRBV27 and TRBJ2-3; the match to TRBD2 covers 8 bases. The V and J ends lost 3 bases and 0 bases, in that order; junction bases with no gene match: 14. CDR3 length: 19 amino acids. Germline V gene lookup returns CDR1 MNHEY and CDR2 SMNVEV (reference sequence). This CDR3 reads CASSFVGLAGRTSTDTQYF. Written as DNA, the CDR3 is TGTGCCAGCAGTTTTGTCGGGCTAGCGGGCCGGACTAGCACAGATACGCAGTATTTT.

The chain joins TRBV28 to TRBJ1-1, with D possibly matching TRBD1 (5 bases). The length of the CDR3 is 12 residues. V lost 4 bases and J 6 bases, leaving 9 bases between the germline ends. The germline V gene encodes CDR1 MDHEN and CDR2 SYDVKM. The CDR3 nucleotides are TGTGCCAGCAGTTGGGCAGGGCCTGAAGCTTTCTTT. This translates into CASSWAGPEAFF.

This chain links TRBV6-1 with TRBJ2-1; 7 positions agree with TRBD1. The germline V gene encodes CDR1 MNHNS and CDR2 SASEGT. Unmatched junction bases numbered 8, after V lost 7 bases and J lost 8 bases. The CDR3 has 13 amino acids. DNA for the CDR3: TGTGCCAGCAAAAGGGGGCTAGGGGATGAGCAGTTCTTC. Protein sequence: CASKRGLGDEQFF.

V gene TRBV6-6 combines with J gene TRBJ2-5; possibly TRBD1 for D (6 bases). The ends were cut back, 6 bases at V and 1 base at J, with 12 bases in the middle. Germline V gene lookup returns CDR1 MNHNY and CDR2 SVGAGI (reference sequence). The CDR3 covers 14 residues. The CDR3 loop is CASSLRQVQETQYF. CDR3 DNA sequence: TGTGCCAGCAGCCTACGACAGGTCCAAGAGACCCAGTACTTC.

The gene calls are TRBV5-6 and TRBJ2-5, with D possibly TRBD1 on 6 matching bases. Germline assignment: CDR1 SGHDT and CDR2 YYEEEE. The CDR3 loop spans 13 amino acids. Trimming left V 0 bases short and J 5 bases short, with 8 bases between. In DNA, the CDR3 is TGTGCCAGCAGCTTGGACAGGGTTGAGACCCAGTACTTC. As protein: CASSLDRVETQYF.

The chain uses TRBV27 and TRBJ2-7, with D possibly matching TRBD1 (5 bases). Germline-derived CDR1 and CDR2 are MNHEY and SMNVEV (reference sequence). The CDR3 contains 12 residues. V was trimmed by 7 bases and J by 8 bases, leaving 15 bases between them. CDR3 amino acids: CASKGPGGKQYF. The CDR3 bases are TGTGCCAGCAAGGGGCCAGGCGGAAAGCAGTACTTC.

The rearrangement links TRBV6-6 to TRBJ2-7; 7 bases agree with TRBD1. The CDR3 is 14 amino acids. V lost 5 bases, J lost 6 bases, and 10 bases stayed unmatched. Germline V gene lookup returns CDR1 MNHNY and CDR2 SVGAGI (reference sequence). In DNA, the CDR3 is TGTGCCAGCAGTGCGGACAGGCAGTCGACCGAGCAGTACTTC. Translating gives CASSADRQSTEQYF.

The V gene is TRBV11-3, the J gene TRBJ2-3, with a weak D call TRBD2 (5 bases). Germline V gives CDR1 SGHNT, CDR2 YENEEA. V gave up 3 bases and J gave up 2 bases, with 6 bases separating them. The CDR3 totals 13 residues. Here the CDR3 DNA reads TGTGCCAGCAGCTTTAGCGACACAGATACGCAGTATTTT. Translated, it gives CASSFSDTDTQYF.

The chain couples TRBV5-1 to TRBJ2-1, with a tentative D call TRBD1 (5 bases). The CDR3 is 13 amino acids. Looked up from germline, CDR1 is SGHRS and CDR2 is YFSETQ. Trimming took 2 bases from V and 7 from J, leaving 10 bases between them. DNA of the CDR3: TGCGCCAGCAGCTTCGAAGGGGTAAATGAGCAGTTCTTC. Translating gives CASSFEGVNEQFF.

This rearrangement joins TRBV28 to TRBJ2-5; 10 bases are shared with TRBD1. The tail of the sequence fits TRBJ2-7 better, so the J call may be wrong. Germline-derived CDR1 and CDR2 are MDHEN and SYDVKM. The CDR3 spans 15 residues. The CDR3 loop reads CASSLPGQGAYEQYF. The CDR3 nucleotides are TGTGCCAGCAGTTTACCCGGACAGGGGGCCTACGAGCAGTACTTC.

The chain combines TRBV19 with TRBJ1-1, with a weak D call TRBD1 (6 bases). V lost 3 bases and J 4 bases, leaving 15 bases between the germline ends. This CDR3 is 15 amino acids long. Germline assignment: CDR1 LNHDA and CDR2 SQIVND (reference sequence). In DNA form, the CDR3 reads TGTGCCAGTAGTATGGGGGCCAGCCGAGGCACTGAAGCTTTCTTT. It encodes CASSMGASRGTEAFF. The variable domain in full, with the rest retrieved from reference TRBV19 and TRBJ1-1, is DGGITQSPKYLFRKEGQNVTLSCEQNLNHDAMYWYRQDPGQGLRLIYYSQIVNDFQKGDIAEGYSVSREKKESFPLTVTSAQKNPTAFYLCASSMGASRGTEAFFGQGTRLTVV.

V and J are TRBV18 and TRBJ1-3, with TRBD1 identical over 9 bases. The junction had 4 bases not matched to a gene; V was cut back by 6 bases and J by 4 bases. The CDR3 sequence is 14 residues long. Germline CDR1 reads KGHSH; CDR2 reads LQKENI. The CDR3 region has the DNA TGTGCCAGCTCGCCGGGGACAGGGGGAAACACCATATATTTT. It encodes CASSPGTGGNTIYF.

J is TRBJ2-7 and V is TRBV7-9, with D maybe TRBD2 (7 bases). The V and J ends lost 5 bases and 6 bases respectively, with 20 bases between them. This CDR3 has 15 residues. The germline CDR1 and CDR2 sequences are SEHNR and FQNEAQ (reference sequence). This chain's CDR3 is CASSHPRGRIGEQYF. The CDR3 nucleotides are TGTGCCAGCAGCCATCCGCGGGGGCGGATTGGCGAGCAGTACTTC.

This chain uses TRBV5-1 with TRBJ2-3; perhaps TRBD2 as D (6 bases). Germline assignment: CDR1 SGHRS and CDR2 YFSETQ. Trimming stripped 2 bases from V and 4 bases from J, with 14 bases between. The CDR3 totals 15 residues. DNA for the CDR3: TGCGCCAGCAGCTTACGGGGGTTAGGTTCAGATACGCAGTATTTT. It is translated as CASSLRGLGSDTQYF.